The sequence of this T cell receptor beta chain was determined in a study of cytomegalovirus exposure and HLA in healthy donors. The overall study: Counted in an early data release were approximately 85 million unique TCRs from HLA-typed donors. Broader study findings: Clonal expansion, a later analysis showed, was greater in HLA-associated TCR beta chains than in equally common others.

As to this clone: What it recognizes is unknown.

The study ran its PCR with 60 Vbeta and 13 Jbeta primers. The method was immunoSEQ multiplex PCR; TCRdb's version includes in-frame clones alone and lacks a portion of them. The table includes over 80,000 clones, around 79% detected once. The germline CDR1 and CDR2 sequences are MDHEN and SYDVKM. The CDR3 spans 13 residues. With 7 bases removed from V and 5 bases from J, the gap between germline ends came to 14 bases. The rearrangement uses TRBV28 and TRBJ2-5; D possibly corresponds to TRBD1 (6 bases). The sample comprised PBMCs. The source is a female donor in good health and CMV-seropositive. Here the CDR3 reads CASKSGQGETQYF. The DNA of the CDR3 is TGTGCCAGCAAATCAGGTCAGGGGGAGACCCAGTACTTC.